The sequence of this TCR beta chain was determined in a study of cytomegalovirus exposure and HLA in healthy donors. Study-wide results and limits: Clonal expansion, a later analysis showed, was greater in HLA-associated TCR beta chains than in equally common others.

Donors counted as nominally healthy when sampled, yet unrecorded immune exposures were likely. Primers for the PCR totalled 60 Vbeta and 13 Jbeta. Produced via immunoSEQ multiplex PCR; TCRdb's table is partial and in-frame only. The sample shows around 200,000 clones, about 83% of them seen only once. The CDR3 is made up of 13 amino acids. V was pared by 1 base and J by 7 bases, with 8 bases between. Germline CDR1 KGHSH, CDR2 LQKENI. As to this clone: Its cognate antigen is unknown.

The V and J genes are TRBV18 and TRBJ1-5, with D unclear. This TCR was recovered from a girl aged 5 to 17 in good health and CMV-seronegative. Sequencing used PBMCs. The CDR3 here is CASSPRPGQPQHF. In DNA form, the CDR3 reads TGTGCCAGCTCACCACGTCCCGGGCAGCCCCAGCATTTT.